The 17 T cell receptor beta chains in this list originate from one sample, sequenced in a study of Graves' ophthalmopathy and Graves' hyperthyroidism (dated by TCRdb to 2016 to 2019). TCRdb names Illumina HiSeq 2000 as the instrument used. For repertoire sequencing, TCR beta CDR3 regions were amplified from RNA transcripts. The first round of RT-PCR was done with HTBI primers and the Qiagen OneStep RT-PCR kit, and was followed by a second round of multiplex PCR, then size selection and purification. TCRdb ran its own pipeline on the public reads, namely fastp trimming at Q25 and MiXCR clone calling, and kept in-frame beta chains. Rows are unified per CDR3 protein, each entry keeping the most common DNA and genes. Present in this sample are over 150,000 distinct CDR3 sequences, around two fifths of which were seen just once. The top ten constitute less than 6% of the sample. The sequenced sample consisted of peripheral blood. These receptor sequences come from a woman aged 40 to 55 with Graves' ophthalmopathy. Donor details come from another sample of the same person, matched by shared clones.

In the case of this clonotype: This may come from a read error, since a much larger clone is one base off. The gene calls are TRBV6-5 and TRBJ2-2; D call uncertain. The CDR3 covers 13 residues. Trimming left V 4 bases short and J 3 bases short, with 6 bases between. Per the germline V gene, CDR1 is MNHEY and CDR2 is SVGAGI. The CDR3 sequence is CASSFPHTGELFF. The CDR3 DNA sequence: TGTGCCAGCAGTTTTCCGCACACCGGGGAGCTGTTTTTT.

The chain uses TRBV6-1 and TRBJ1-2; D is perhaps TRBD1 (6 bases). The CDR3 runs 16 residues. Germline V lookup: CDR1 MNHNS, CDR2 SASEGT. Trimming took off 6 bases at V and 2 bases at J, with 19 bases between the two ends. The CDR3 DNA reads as TGTGCCAGCAGACCACCAACTCGGGACAAAAACTATGGCTACACCTTC. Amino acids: CASRPPTRDKNYGYTF.

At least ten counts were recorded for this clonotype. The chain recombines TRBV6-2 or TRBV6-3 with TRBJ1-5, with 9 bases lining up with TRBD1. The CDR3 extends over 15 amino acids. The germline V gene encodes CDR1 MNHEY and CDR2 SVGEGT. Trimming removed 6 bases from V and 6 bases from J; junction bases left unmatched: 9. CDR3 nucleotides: TGTGCCAGCAGCCACCAGGGACAGGGAGGTCAGCCCCAGCATTTT. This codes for CASSHQGQGGQPQHF.

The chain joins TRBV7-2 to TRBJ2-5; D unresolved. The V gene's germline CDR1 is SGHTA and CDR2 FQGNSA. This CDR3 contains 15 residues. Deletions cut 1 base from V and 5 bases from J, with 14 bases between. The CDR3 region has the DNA TGTGCCAGCAGCTTAGGGTCGATGACCGGGGAGACCCAGTACTTC. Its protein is CASSLGSMTGETQYF.

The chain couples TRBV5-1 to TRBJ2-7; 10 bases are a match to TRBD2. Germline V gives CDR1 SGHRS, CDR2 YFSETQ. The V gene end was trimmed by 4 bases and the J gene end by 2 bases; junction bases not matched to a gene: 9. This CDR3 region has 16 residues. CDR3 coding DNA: TGCGCCAGCAGCCAATGGGATACTAGCGGGACCTACGAGCAGTACTTC. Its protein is CASSQWDTSGTYEQYF.

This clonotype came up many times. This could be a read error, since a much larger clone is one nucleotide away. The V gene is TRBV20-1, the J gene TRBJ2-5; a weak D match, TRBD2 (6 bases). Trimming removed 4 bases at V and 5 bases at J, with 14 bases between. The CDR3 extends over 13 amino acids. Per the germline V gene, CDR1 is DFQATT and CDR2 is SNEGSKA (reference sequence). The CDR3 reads CSAITGGTETQYF. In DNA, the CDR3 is TGCAGTGCTATTACTGGCGGGACCGAGACCCAGTACTTC.

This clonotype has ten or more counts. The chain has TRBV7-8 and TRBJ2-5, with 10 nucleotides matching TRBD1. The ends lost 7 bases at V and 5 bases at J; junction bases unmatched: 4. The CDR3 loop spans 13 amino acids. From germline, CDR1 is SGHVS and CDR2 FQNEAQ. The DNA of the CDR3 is TGTGCCAGCATCGTGGACAGGGGGGAGACCCAGTACTTC. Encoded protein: CASIVDRGETQYF.

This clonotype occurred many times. The CDR3 region has the DNA TGTGCCAGCGACTACAGGAGGGGAACCTATGGAAACACCATATATTTT. Translated, it gives CASDYRRGTYGNTIYF. The chain employs TRBV6-1 and TRBJ1-3, with D maybe TRBD1 (5 bases). Between the trimmed V and J ends, which lost 8 bases and 3 bases, there was a span of 20 bases. Germline CDR1 and CDR2: MNHNS and SASEGT. This CDR3 has 16 amino acids.

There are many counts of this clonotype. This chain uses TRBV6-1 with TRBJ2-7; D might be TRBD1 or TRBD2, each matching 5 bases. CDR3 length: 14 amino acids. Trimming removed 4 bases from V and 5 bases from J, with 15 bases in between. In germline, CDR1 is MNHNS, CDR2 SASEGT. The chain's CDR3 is CASSGWDGTNEQYF. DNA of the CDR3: TGTGCCAGCAGTGGCTGGGACGGTACGAACGAGCAGTACTTC.

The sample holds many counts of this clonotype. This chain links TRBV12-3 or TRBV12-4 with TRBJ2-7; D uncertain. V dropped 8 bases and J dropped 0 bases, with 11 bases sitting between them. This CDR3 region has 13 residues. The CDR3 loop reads CASGEESSYEQYF. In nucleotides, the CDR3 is TGTGCCAGCGGCGAGGAGAGCTCCTACGAGCAGTACTTC.

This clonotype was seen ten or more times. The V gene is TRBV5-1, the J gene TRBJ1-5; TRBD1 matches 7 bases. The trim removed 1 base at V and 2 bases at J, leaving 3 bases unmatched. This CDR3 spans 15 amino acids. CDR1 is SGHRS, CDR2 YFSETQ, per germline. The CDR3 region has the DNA TGCGCCAGCAGCTTGCGAGGGGGCGGCAATCAGCCCCAGCATTTT. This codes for CASSLRGGGNQPQHF.

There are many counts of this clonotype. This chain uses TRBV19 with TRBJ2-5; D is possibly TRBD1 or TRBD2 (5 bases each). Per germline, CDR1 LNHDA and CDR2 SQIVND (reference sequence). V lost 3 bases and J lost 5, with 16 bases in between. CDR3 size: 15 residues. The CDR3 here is CASSMDSRGMETQYF. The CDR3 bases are TGTGCCAGTAGTATGGATTCGAGGGGAATGGAGACCCAGTACTTC.

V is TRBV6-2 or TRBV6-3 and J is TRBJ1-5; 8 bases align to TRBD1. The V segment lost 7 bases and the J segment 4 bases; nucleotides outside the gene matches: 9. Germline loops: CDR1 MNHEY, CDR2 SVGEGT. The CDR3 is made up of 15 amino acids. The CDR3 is CASKQRTGSNQPQHF. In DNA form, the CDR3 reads TGTGCCAGCAAACAAAGGACAGGGTCGAATCAGCCCCAGCATTTT.

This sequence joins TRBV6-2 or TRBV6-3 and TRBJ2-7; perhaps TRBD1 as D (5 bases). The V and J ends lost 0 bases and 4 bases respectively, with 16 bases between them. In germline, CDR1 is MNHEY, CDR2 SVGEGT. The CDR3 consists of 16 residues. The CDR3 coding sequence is TGTGCCAGCAGTTACTCGGGGCAGCAGATGGCTTACGAGCAGTACTTC. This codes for CASSYSGQQMAYEQYF.

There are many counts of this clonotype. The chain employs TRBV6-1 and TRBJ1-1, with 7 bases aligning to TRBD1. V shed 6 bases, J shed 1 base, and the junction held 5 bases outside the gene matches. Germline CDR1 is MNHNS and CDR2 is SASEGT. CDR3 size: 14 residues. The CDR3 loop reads CASRGQWGNTEAFF. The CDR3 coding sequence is TGTGCCAGCAGGGGACAGTGGGGGAACACTGAAGCTTTCTTT.

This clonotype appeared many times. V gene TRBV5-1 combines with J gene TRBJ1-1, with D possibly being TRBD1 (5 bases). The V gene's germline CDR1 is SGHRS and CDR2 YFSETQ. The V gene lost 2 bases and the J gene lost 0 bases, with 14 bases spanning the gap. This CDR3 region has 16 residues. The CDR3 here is CASSFNPGSLNTEAFF. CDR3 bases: TGCGCCAGCAGCTTTAACCCAGGGAGTCTGAACACTGAAGCTTTCTTT.

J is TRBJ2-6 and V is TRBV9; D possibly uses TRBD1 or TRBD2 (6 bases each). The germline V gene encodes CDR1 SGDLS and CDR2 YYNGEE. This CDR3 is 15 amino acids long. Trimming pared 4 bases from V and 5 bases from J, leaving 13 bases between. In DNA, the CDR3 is TGTGCCAGCAGCCCAGGGGACTTCTGGGCCAACGTCCTGACTTTC. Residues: CASSPGDFWANVLTF.